Reported below is one T cell receptor (beta chain). Antigen unknown. This CDR3 region has 14 residues. Germline V gene lookup returns CDR1 ENHRY and CDR2 SYGVKD. J lost 4 bases, V lost 6 bases, and 6 bases had no gene match. In the PCR, 60 Vbeta and 13 Jbeta primers were used. The protocol was immunoSEQ multiplex PCR, while the TCRdb copy is restricted to in-frame clones and leaves out a portion. The sample shows 150,000 or so clones, 60% to 80% of them seen only once. The data are from a study of cytomegalovirus exposure and HLA in healthy donors. General study points: In a later analysis, V- and J-gene trimming of beta chains associated with a DCLRE1C missense variant, replicated independently.

Sample: PBMCs. This chain links TRBV10-3 with TRBJ1-2; TRBD1 agrees at 9 bases. The receptor comes from a man aged 25 to 45 in good health and CMV-seropositive. CDR3: CAIRGTGRIYGYTF. CDR3 DNA sequence: TGTGCCATCAGGGGGACAGGGAGAATCTATGGCTACACCTTC.